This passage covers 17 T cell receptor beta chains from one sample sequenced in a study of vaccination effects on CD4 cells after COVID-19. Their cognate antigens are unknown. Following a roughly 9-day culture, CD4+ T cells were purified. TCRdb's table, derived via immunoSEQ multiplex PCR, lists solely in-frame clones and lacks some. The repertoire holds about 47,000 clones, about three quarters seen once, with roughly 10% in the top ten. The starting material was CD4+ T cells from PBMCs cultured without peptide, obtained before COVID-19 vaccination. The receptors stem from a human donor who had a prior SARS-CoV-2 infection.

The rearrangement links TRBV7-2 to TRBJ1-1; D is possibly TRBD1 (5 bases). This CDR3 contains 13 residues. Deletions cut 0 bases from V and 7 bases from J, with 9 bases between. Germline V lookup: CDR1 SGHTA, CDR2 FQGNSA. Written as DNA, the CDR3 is TGTGCCAGCAGCTTAGCCAGGGAAGGTGAAGCTTTCTTT. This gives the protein CASSLAREGEAFF.

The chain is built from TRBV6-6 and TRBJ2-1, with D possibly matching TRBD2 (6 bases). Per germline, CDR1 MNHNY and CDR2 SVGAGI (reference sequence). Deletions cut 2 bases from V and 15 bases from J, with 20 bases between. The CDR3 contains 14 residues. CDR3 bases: TGTGCCAGCAGTTACGCGGAGGGCCACGATTCTCGGTTCTTC. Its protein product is CASSYAEGHDSRFF.

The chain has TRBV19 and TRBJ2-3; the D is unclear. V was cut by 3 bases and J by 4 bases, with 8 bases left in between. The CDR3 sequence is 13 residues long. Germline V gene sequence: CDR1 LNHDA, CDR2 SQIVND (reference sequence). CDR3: CASSIEEADTQYF. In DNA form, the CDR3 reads TGTGCCAGTAGTATTGAGGAAGCAGATACGCAGTATTTT.

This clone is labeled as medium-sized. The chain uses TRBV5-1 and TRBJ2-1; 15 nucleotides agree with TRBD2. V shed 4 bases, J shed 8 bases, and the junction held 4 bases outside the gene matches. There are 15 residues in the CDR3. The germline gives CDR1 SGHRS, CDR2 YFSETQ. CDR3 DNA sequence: TGCGCCAGCAGCGGGACTAGCGGGAGGTTTCATGAGCAGTTCTTC. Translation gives CASSGTSGRFHEQFF.

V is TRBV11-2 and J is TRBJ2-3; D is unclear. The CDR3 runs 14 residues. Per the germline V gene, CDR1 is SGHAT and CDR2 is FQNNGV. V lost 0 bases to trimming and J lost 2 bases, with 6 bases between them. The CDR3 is CASSLDWVTDTQYF. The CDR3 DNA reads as TGTGCCAGCAGCTTAGATTGGGTCACAGATACGCAGTATTTT.

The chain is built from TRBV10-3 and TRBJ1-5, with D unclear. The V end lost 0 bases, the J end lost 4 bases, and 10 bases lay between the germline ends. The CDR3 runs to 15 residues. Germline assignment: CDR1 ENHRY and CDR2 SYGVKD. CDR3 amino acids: CAISESARPNQPQHF. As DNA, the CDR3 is TGTGCCATCAGTGAGTCGGCTAGGCCTAATCAGCCCCAGCATTTT.

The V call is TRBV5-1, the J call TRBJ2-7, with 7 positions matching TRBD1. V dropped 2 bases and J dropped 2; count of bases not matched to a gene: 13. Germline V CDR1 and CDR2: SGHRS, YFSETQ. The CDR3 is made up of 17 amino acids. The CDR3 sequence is CASSFDPQGFPTYEQYF. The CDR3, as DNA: TGCGCCAGCAGCTTTGACCCACAGGGGTTTCCTACCTACGAGCAGTACTTC. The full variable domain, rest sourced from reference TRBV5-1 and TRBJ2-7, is KAGVTQTPRYLIKTRGQQVTLSCSPISGHRSVSWYQQTPGQGLQFLFEYFSETQRNKGNFPGRFSGRQFSNSRSEMNVSTLELGDSALYLCASSFDPQGFPTYEQYFGPGTRLTVT.

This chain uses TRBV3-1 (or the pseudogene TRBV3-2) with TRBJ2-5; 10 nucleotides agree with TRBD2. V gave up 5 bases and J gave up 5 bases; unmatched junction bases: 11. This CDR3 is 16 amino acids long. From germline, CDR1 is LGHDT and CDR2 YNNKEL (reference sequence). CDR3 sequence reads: CASSGLLAGVGETQYF. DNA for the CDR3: TGTGCCAGCAGCGGCCTTCTAGCGGGGGTTGGGGAGACCCAGTACTTC.

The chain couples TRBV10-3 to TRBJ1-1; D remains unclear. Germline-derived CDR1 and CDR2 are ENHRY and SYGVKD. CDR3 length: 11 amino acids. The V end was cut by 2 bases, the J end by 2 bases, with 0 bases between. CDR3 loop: CAISENTEAFF. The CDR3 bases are TGTGCCATCAGTGAGAACACTGAAGCTTTCTTT.

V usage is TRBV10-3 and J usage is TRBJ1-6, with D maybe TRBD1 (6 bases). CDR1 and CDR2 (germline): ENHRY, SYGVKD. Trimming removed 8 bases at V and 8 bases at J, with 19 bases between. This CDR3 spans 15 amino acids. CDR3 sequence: CAIQPGQGMDSPLHF. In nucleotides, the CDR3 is TGTGCCATCCAGCCTGGGCAGGGGATGGATTCACCCCTCCACTTT.

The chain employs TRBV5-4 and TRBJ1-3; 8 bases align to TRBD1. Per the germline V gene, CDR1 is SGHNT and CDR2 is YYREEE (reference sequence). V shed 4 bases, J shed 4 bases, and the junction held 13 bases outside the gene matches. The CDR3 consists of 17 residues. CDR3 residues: CASSMGPGQESGNTIYF. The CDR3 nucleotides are TGTGCCAGCAGCATGGGCCCGGGACAGGAATCCGGAAACACCATATATTTT.

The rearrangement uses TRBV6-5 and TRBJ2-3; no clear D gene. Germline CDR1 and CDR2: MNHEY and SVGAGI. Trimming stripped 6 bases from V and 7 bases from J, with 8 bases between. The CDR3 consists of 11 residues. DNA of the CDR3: TGTGCCAGCAGCACGACCTATACGCAGTATTTT. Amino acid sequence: CASSTTYTQYF.

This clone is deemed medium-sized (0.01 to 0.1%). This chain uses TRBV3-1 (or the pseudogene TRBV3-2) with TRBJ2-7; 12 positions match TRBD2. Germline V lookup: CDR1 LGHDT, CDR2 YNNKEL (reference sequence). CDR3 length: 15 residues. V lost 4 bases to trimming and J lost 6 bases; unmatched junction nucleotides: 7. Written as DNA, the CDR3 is TGTGCCAGCAGCCCGGTGGGACTAGCGGGTCTCGAGCAGTACTTC. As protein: CASSPVGLAGLEQYF.

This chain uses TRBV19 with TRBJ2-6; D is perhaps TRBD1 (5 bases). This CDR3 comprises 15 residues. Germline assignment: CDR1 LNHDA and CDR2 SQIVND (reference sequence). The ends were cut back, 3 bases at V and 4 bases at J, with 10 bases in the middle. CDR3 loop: CASSISRVGANVLTF. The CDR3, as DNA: TGTGCCAGTAGTATTTCCAGGGTGGGGGCCAACGTCCTGACTTTC.

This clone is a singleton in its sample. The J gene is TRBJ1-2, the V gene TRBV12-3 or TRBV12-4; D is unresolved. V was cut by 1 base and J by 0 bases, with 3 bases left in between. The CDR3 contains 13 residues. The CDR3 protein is CASSLGSNYGYTF. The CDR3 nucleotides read TGTGCCAGCAGTTTAGGGTCTAACTATGGCTACACCTTC.

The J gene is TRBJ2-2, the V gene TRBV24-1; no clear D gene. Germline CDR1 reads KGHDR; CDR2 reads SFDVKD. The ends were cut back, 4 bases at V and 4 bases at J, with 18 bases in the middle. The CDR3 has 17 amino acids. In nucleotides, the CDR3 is TGTGCCACCAGTGAACGCCAGGCCGCACTGCGCACCGGGGAGCTGTTTTTT. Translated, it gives CATSERQAALRTGELFF.

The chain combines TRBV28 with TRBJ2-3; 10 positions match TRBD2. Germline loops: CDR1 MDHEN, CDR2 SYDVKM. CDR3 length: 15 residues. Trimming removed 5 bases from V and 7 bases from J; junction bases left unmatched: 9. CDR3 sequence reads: CASSTPGLAEYTQYF. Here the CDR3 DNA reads TGTGCCAGCAGTACCCCCGGACTAGCGGAATATACGCAGTATTTT.